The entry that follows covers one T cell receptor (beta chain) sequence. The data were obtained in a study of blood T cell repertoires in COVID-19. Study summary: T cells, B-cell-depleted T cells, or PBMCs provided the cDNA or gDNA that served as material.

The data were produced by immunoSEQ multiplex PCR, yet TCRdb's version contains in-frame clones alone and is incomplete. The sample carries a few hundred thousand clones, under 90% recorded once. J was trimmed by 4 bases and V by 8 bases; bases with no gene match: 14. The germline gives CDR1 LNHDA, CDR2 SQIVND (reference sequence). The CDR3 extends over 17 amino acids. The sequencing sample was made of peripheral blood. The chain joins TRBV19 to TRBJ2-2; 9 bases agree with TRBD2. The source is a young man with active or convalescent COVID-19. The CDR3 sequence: CASSSLRAGGSTGELFF. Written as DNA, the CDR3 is TGTGCCAGTTCCAGCCTTAGGGCGGGAGGGAGCACCGGGGAGCTGTTTTTT.